The entry below gives a single T cell receptor beta chain sequence along with its context. Antigen unknown. The data belong to a study of CD8 T cells in ankylosing spondylitis. There are 12 residues in the CDR3. Germline values: CDR1 SGHTA, CDR2 FQGNSA. Trimming cost V 3 bases and J 2 bases, with 3 bases left between them. The study's findings and limits: Enrichment of disease-linked clones was reportedly significant in matched ankylosing spondylitis synovial fluid.

Each CDR3 protein gets one entry after TCRdb re-called the 5' RACE reads with MiXCR. Of 25,000 to 30,000 distinct CDR3 sequences listed, roughly 7.9% were seen once; the top ten hold 30%. The chain combines TRBV7-2 with TRBJ2-3, with D unclear. The sequence was obtained from a male donor with ankylosing spondylitis or in good health (not recorded which). Sequenced: blood. The DNA of the CDR3 is TGTGCCAGCAGCTTCGACACAGATACGCAGTATTTT. It yields the protein CASSFDTDTQYF.